These 8 T cell receptor beta chains share one sample of origin, sequenced in a study of blood T cell repertoires in COVID-19. Clones were sequenced by immunoSEQ multiplex PCR, and TCRdb holds only the in-frame ones, with some missing. The sample has about 440,000 clones; roughly 85% are singletons. Source material: PBMCs or T cells enriched from blood (not recorded which). The receptors were gathered from a woman between 18 and 29 years old with acute COVID-19.

This rearrangement joins TRBV5-6 to TRBJ2-1; maybe TRBD2 (5 bases). The CDR3 extends over 14 amino acids. CDR1 is SGHDT, CDR2 YYEEEE, per germline. The V and J ends lost 6 bases and 8 bases respectively, with 18 bases between them. This CDR3 reads CASITPDEEDEQFF. The DNA of the CDR3 is TGTGCCAGCATCACACCGGATGAGGAGGATGAGCAGTTCTTC. Together with reference TRBV5-6 and TRBJ2-1, the CDR3 gives the full variable domain: DAGVTQSPTHLIKTRGQQVTLRCSPKSGHDTVSWYQQALGQGPQFIFQYYEEEERQRGNFPDRFSGHQFPNYSSELNVNALLLGDSALYLCASITPDEEDEQFFGPGTRLTVL.

The J gene is TRBJ1-5, the V gene TRBV28; 7 nucleotides agree with TRBD1. From germline, CDR1 is MDHEN and CDR2 SYDVKM. The V and J ends lost 4 bases and 6 bases, in that order; junction bases with no gene match: 6. The CDR3 contains 14 residues. The CDR3 DNA follows: TGTGCCAGCAGTTCCGACGACAGGGTTCAGCCCCAGCATTTT. This sequence encodes CASSSDDRVQPQHF.

The chain carries TRBV5-1 and TRBJ2-7; TRBD1 agrees at 10 bases. This CDR3 region has 13 residues. The V gene end was trimmed by 3 bases and the J gene end by 5 bases; junction bases not matched to a gene: 2. Germline CDR1 reads SGHRS; CDR2 reads YFSETQ. The CDR3 sequence is CASSSGQGNEQYF. Written as DNA, the CDR3 is TGCGCCAGCAGCTCGGGACAGGGGAACGAGCAGTACTTC.

The chain has TRBV2 and TRBJ1-5; possible D gene TRBD1, 5 bases. The CDR3 covers 13 residues. CDR1 and CDR2 (germline): SNHLY, FYNNEI. Trimming left V 5 bases short and J 11 bases short, with 16 bases between. CDR3 sequence (DNA): TGTGCCAGCAGTTACCACGGCCCGGGGGCCCAGCATTTT. It specifies CASSYHGPGAQHF.

This clone came up a few times. The V call is TRBV15, the J call TRBJ1-2; D unclear. Germline V gives CDR1 LNHNV, CDR2 YYDKDF (reference sequence). The V gene lost 0 bases and the J gene lost 6 bases, with 11 bases spanning the gap. The CDR3 is 14 amino acids. The CDR3 DNA follows: TGTGCCACCAGCAGAGATTTTGGAGGAGATGGCTACACCTTC. Translated, it gives CATSRDFGGDGYTF. The full variable domain, completed using reference TRBV15 and TRBJ1-2, is DAMVIQNPRYQVTQFGKPVTLSCSQTLNHNVMYWYQQKSSQAPKLLFHYYDKDFNNEADTPDNFQSRRPNTSFCFLDIRSPGLGDTAMYLCATSRDFGGDGYTFGSGTRLTVV.

As to this clone: Other DNA variants within this sample encode the same CDR3. The chain couples TRBV7-9 to TRBJ1-1; a possible D gene is TRBD1 (5 bases). Trimming took 1 base from V and 1 from J, leaving 10 bases between them. The CDR3 is 15 residues long. Germline values: CDR1 SEHNR, CDR2 FQNEAQ (reference sequence). The CDR3 loop is CASSLGGGSNTEAFF. DNA for the CDR3: TGTGCCAGCAGCTTAGGGGGCGGCTCGAACACTGAAGCTTTCTTT.

This clone was recorded only once. This rearrangement joins TRBV3-1 (or the pseudogene TRBV3-2) to TRBJ2-7, with 7 bases that match TRBD2. The CDR3 sequence is 14 residues long. Germline trimming cut 1 base from V and 6 bases from J; bases unmatched to any gene: 6. From germline, CDR1 is LGHDT and CDR2 YNNKEL (reference sequence). The CDR3 DNA sequence: TGTGCCAGCAGCCAAGTTCCCGGGGGGAGCGAGCAGTACTTC. It yields the protein CASSQVPGGSEQYF.

The chain carries TRBV19 and TRBJ2-2; the D is unclear. Germline assignment: CDR1 LNHDA and CDR2 SQIVND (reference sequence). This CDR3 has 15 amino acids. Between the trimmed V and J ends, which lost 1 base and 5 bases, there was a span of 11 bases. Here the CDR3 reads CASSIGAGTTGELFF. CDR3 in DNA: TGTGCCAGTAGTATAGGGGCAGGAACGACCGGGGAGCTGTTTTTT.